The 15 T cell receptor beta chains in this list originate from one sample, sequenced in a study of CD8+ T cells in alopecia areata. Treatment given: oral pan-JAK inhibitor, 5-10 mg twice daily. Extracted RNA was reverse transcribed into cDNA, the sequencing template. Assay used: immunoSEQ multiplex PCR; TCRdb lists only in-frame clones, some missing. In the table there are some 110,000 clones, about three fifths of which are singletons. This specimen consisted of CD8+ T cells sorted from blood, obtained at week 4, from a patient treated with tofacitinib. The origin of the receptors is a human donor with alopecia areata.

The chain carries TRBV30 and TRBJ1-1; 10 nucleotides match TRBD1. Germline CDR1 GTSNPN, CDR2 SVGIG (reference sequence). The CDR3 is 12 amino acids. V shed 1 base, J shed 10 bases, and the junction held 3 bases outside the gene matches. The CDR3 coding sequence is TGTGCCTGGAGTGCCGGACAGGGGGTAGCTTTCTTT. This sequence encodes CAWSAGQGVAFF.

This clone was seen more than once but under ten times. This chain joins TRBV13 and TRBJ1-2; no reliable D call. Germline CDR1 and CDR2: PRHDT and FYEKMQ (reference sequence). Trimming removed 3 bases from V and 4 bases from J, with 12 bases in between. The CDR3 consists of 14 residues. CDR3 protein: CASSLAGRSYGYTF. For the CDR3, the DNA is TGTGCCAGCAGCTTGGCCGGGAGGTCCTATGGCTACACCTTC.

This clone was seen a single time. V usage is TRBV30 and J usage is TRBJ2-1; D is perhaps TRBD1 (6 bases). CDR1 and CDR2 from the germline V gene are GTSNPN and SVGIG (reference sequence). The CDR3 has 12 residues. V shed 3 bases and J shed 8 bases, with 11 bases lying between them. The CDR3 here is CAWRTYRDEQFF. The CDR3 coding sequence is TGTGCCTGGAGGACCTACAGGGATGAGCAGTTCTTC.

This clone was seen a few times. The chain couples TRBV30 to TRBJ1-5; TRBD1 is a possible D gene (6 bases). The CDR3 loop spans 17 amino acids. Germline V lookup: CDR1 GTSNPN, CDR2 SVGIG (reference sequence). Trimming left V 5 bases short and J 5 bases short, with 25 bases between. CDR3 region: CAWPPPDSTTYYQPQHF. CDR3 nucleotides: TGTGCCTGGCCTCCCCCGGACAGTACGACTTACTATCAGCCCCAGCATTTT.

The rearrangement joins TRBV30 to TRBJ1-1; TRBD1 agrees at 7 bases. Germline V gene sequence: CDR1 GTSNPN, CDR2 SVGIG (reference sequence). The CDR3 has 11 residues. V gave up 5 bases and J gave up 9 bases; unmatched junction bases: 6. For the CDR3, the DNA is TGTGCCTGGTTAGGGACAGACCAAGCTTTCTTT. It encodes CAWLGTDQAFF.

CDR3 sequence (DNA): TGTGCCAGCTGTAATAGGGACATCGTCTATGGCTACACCTTC. Protein product: CASCNRDIVYGYTF. The genes are TRBV2 and TRBJ1-2; TRBD1 might be the D (6 bases). V lost 8 bases and J lost 4, with 17 bases in between. The V gene's germline CDR1 is SNHLY and CDR2 FYNNEI. There are 14 residues in the CDR3.

The J gene is TRBJ2-4, the V gene TRBV29-1; TRBD1 might be the D (7 bases). The CDR3 is made up of 13 amino acids. V was shortened by 7 bases and J by 6 bases, with 16 bases between the two germline ends. Germline CDR1 is SQVTM and CDR2 is ANQGSEA. CDR3 sequence: CSGVQGTLNIQYF. As DNA, the CDR3 is TGCAGCGGTGTACAGGGGACTTTAAACATTCAGTACTTC.

The rearrangement links TRBV27 to TRBJ2-7; 8 positions agree with TRBD2. The germline V gene encodes CDR1 MNHEY and CDR2 SMNVEV (reference sequence). This CDR3 region has 14 residues. V shed 4 bases, J shed 2 bases, and the junction held 4 bases outside the gene matches. The CDR3 DNA follows: TGTGCCAGCAGTTCGGGAGGGATAGCCTACGAGCAGTACTTC. This encodes CASSSGGIAYEQYF.

V is TRBV29-1 and J is TRBJ1-3, with 7 bases aligning to TRBD1. The CDR3 spans 15 residues. Germline lookup yields CDR1 SQVTM and CDR2 ANQGSEA. Trimming at V came to 0 bases and at J to 0 bases, leaving 2 bases not matched to a gene. The CDR3 reads CSVEDRDSSGNTIYF. DNA for the CDR3: TGCAGCGTTGAAGACCGGGACAGCTCTGGAAACACCATATATTTT. The whole variable domain, filled in from reference TRBV29-1 and TRBJ1-3, reads SAVISQKPSRDICQRGTSLTIQCQVDSQVTMMFWYRQQPGQSLTLIATANQGSEATYESGFVIDKFPISRPNLTFSTLTVSNMSPEDSSIYLCSVEDRDSSGNTIYFGEGSWLTVV.

This clone showed up just a few times. This specimen includes other DNA sequences encoding the same CDR3. The chain links TRBV5-1 to TRBJ2-7; D remains unclear. CDR1 SGHRS and CDR2 YFSETQ come from the germline V gene. The CDR3 contains 12 residues. V was trimmed by 4 bases and J by 1 base, leaving 6 bases between them. CDR3 sequence reads: CASSGDSYEQYF. CDR3 bases: TGCGCCAGCAGCGGGGATTCCTACGAGCAGTACTTC. The full variable domain, its missing parts supplied by reference TRBV5-1 and TRBJ2-7, is KAGVTQTPRYLIKTRGQQVTLSCSPISGHRSVSWYQQTPGQGLQFLFEYFSETQRNKGNFPGRFSGRQFSNSRSEMNVSTLELGDSALYLCASSGDSYEQYFGPGTRLTVT.

This clone was seen a handful of times. The CDR3 DNA follows: TGTGCCAGCAGTTCCGGGACAGGGGAAGGCTACACCTTC. Protein: CASSSGTGEGYTF. The rearrangement joins TRBV6-5 to TRBJ1-2; 10 bases match TRBD1. There are 13 residues in the CDR3. Germline CDR1 is MNHEY and CDR2 is SVGAGI. The V gene end was trimmed by 4 bases and the J gene end by 8 bases; junction bases not matched to a gene: 4.

The V and J genes are TRBV29-1 and TRBJ2-7; the match to TRBD2 covers 10 bases. CDR1 and CDR2 (germline): SQVTM, ANQGSEA. J was trimmed by 2 bases and V by 1 base; bases with no gene match: 2. This CDR3 has 14 amino acids. CDR3 nucleotide sequence: TGCAGCGTTGAAGGTAGCGGGGGGACCTACGAGCAGTACTTC. It specifies CSVEGSGGTYEQYF.

The rearrangement uses TRBV5-1 and TRBJ2-7, with D maybe TRBD1 (6 bases). Trimming took 3 bases from V and 4 from J, leaving 14 bases between them. Germline CDR1 and CDR2: SGHRS and YFSETQ. CDR3 length equals 14 residues. CDR3 protein: CASSSTGNRYEQYF. The CDR3 region has the DNA TGCGCCAGCAGCTCAACAGGGAACAGGTACGAGCAGTACTTC.

J is TRBJ2-6 and V is TRBV15, with D possibly matching TRBD1 (5 bases). CDR3 size: 16 residues. V shed 4 bases and J shed 8 bases, with 18 bases lying between them. In germline, CDR1 is LNHNV, CDR2 YYDKDF (reference sequence). The CDR3 DNA reads TGTGCCACCAGCACCTCGGACATCCTTATCTCCAACGTCCTGACTTTC. Residues: CATSTSDILISNVLTF.

As regards this clone: This same CDR3 is encoded by further DNA sequences in the sample. The chain uses TRBV27 and TRBJ2-7; the D gene is possibly TRBD1 (6 bases). Germline CDR1 reads MNHEY; CDR2 reads SMNVEV (reference sequence). V was cut by 2 bases and J by 2 bases, with 7 bases left in between. The CDR3 contains 13 residues. The CDR3 sequence: CASSLGGPYEQYF. The CDR3 nucleotides read TGTGCCAGCAGTTTAGGGGGCCCCTACGAGCAGTACTTC.